This TCR beta chain was captured by sequencing in a study of OX40 agonist ivuxolimab in advanced cancers. V was shortened by 7 bases and J by 5 bases, with 19 bases between the two germline ends. This CDR3 is 15 amino acids long. The germline CDR1 and CDR2 sequences are ENHRY and SYGVKD. Here immunoSEQ multiplex PCR was the method, and the copy in TCRdb shows in-frame clones only, minus some. The sample yields fewer than 85,000 clones, around 92% seen once. Material: CD4+ or CD8+ T cells sorted from blood, obtained in a trial of the OX40 agonist ivuxolimab. This TCR was sampled from an adult with an advanced solid tumor such as melanoma, head and neck, liver or kidney cancer. V usage is TRBV10-3 and J usage is TRBJ2-3; tentatively, D is TRBD2 (7 bases). CDR3 DNA sequence: TGTGCCATCAAAGCCTCGGGGGGCCGAGGAGATACGCAGTATTTT. Protein: CAIKASGGRGDTQYF.